The 27 T cell receptor beta chains listed next were all sequenced from one sample in a study of blood T cell repertoires in COVID-19. The protocol was immunoSEQ multiplex PCR, while the TCRdb copy is restricted to in-frame clones and leaves out a portion. The profile shows 330,000 or so clones, 80% to 90% of them singletons. The material sequenced was peripheral blood. Source of these receptors: a man younger than 45 with COVID-19, enrolled during active disease.

This rearrangement joins TRBV7-6 to TRBJ2-5; 11 positions match TRBD1. The trim removed 1 base at V and 5 bases at J, leaving 9 bases unmatched. CDR3 length: 17 amino acids. Germline V gene sequence: CDR1 SGHVS, CDR2 FNYEAQ. DNA of the CDR3: TGTGCCAGCAGCTTAGATGGGACAGGGGGTCTAGGGGAGACCCAGTACTTC. Its protein product is CASSLDGTGGLGETQYF.

The chain couples TRBV4-3 to TRBJ1-2, with a possible D match to TRBD1 (6 bases). CDR1 and CDR2 (germline): LGHNA, YSLEER. CDR3 length: 16 amino acids. V was pared by 3 bases and J by 4 bases, with 18 bases between. In nucleotides, the CDR3 is TGCGCCAGCAGCCAGGAAACAGGGTTGGTAAGCTATGGCTACACCTTC. It codes for CASSQETGLVSYGYTF.

The chain carries TRBV19 and TRBJ2-2; TRBD1 might be the D (7 bases). Germline V lookup: CDR1 LNHDA, CDR2 SQIVND (reference sequence). Trimming removed 7 bases from V and 2 bases from J, with 14 bases in between. There are 15 residues in the CDR3. CDR3 sequence: CASTEGTANTGELFF. The CDR3 DNA reads as TGTGCCAGTACGGAGGGGACAGCTAACACCGGGGAGCTGTTTTTT.

The chain links TRBV3-1 (or the pseudogene TRBV3-2) to TRBJ1-5; D perhaps matches TRBD1 (6 bases). Between the trimmed V and J ends, which lost 2 bases and 0 bases, there was a span of 14 bases. The CDR3 is 17 residues long. Germline-derived CDR1 and CDR2 are LGHDT and YNNKEL (reference sequence). The CDR3 spells CASSQRTEHYSNQPQHF. As DNA, the CDR3 is TGTGCCAGCAGCCAACGGACAGAGCATTATAGCAATCAGCCCCAGCATTTT.

The chain is built from TRBV5-4 and TRBJ2-2; 9 positions agree with TRBD1. This CDR3 is 16 amino acids long. The J segment lost 1 base and the V segment lost 4 bases, leaving 5 bases of the junction unmatched. Germline-derived CDR1 and CDR2 are SGHNT and YYREEE (reference sequence). The CDR3 bases are TGTGCCAGCAGCATAAAGGGACAGGGGAACACCGGGGAGCTGTTTTTT. As protein: CASSIKGQGNTGELFF.

This clone was counted only a few times. The rearrangement joins TRBV7-2 to TRBJ1-6; D is unresolved. V lost 1 base and J 8 bases, leaving 15 bases between the germline ends. Germline lookup yields CDR1 SGHTA and CDR2 FQGNSA. CDR3 length: 16 residues. The CDR3 is CASSLVLGVIDSPLHF. The CDR3 DNA reads TGTGCCAGCAGCTTAGTCCTTGGAGTGATCGATTCACCCCTCCACTTT.

V is TRBV11-1 and J is TRBJ1-3, with 7 bases matching TRBD1. The CDR3 covers 16 residues. Germline V gene lookup returns CDR1 SGHAT and CDR2 FQDESV (reference sequence). The V segment lost 5 bases and the J segment 8 bases; nucleotides outside the gene matches: 15. This chain's CDR3 is CASSERSGTAKHTIYF. CDR3 in DNA: TGTGCCAGCAGCGAACGATCCGGGACAGCCAAACACACCATATATTTT.

On this clone itself: The same CDR3 arises from other DNA sequences in this sample as well. The chain carries TRBV5-4 and TRBJ1-1, with D unclear. The V end lost 2 bases, the J end lost 5 bases, and 7 bases lay between the germline ends. Per the germline V gene, CDR1 is SGHNT and CDR2 is YYREEE (reference sequence). This CDR3 is 12 amino acids long. This chain's CDR3 is CASSFGGTEAFF. In DNA form, the CDR3 reads TGTGCCAGCAGCTTCGGAGGGACTGAAGCTTTCTTT.

This clone was seen ten or more times. CDR3 protein: CASSLGIMRQGANYGYTF. CDR3 DNA sequence: TGCGCCAGCAGCTTGGGGATTATGAGACAGGGGGCAAACTATGGCTACACCTTC. The chain joins TRBV5-1 to TRBJ1-2, with 10 bases fitting TRBD1. J gave up 2 bases and V 0 bases, and 10 bases lay outside the gene matches. Germline V gives CDR1 SGHRS, CDR2 YFSETQ. The CDR3 has 18 amino acids.

The chain employs TRBV7-3 and TRBJ2-5; the D gene is possibly TRBD2 (6 bases). The V end was cut by 5 bases, the J end by 2 bases, with 12 bases between. The CDR3 runs to 14 residues. Germline CDR1 SGHTA, CDR2 FQGTGA. The CDR3 reads CASSLGLGQETQYF. DNA of the CDR3: TGTGCCAGCAGCCTGGGACTGGGGCAAGAGACCCAGTACTTC.

This rearrangement joins TRBV12-3 or TRBV12-4 to TRBJ2-7, with a tentative D call TRBD1 (5 bases). V lost 5 bases to trimming and J lost 6 bases, with 11 bases between them. The CDR3 sequence is 12 residues long. For the CDR3, the DNA is TGTGCCAGCAGTCCAGGGTGGGGCGAGCAGTACTTC. Its protein is CASSPGWGEQYF.

The V call is TRBV7-9, the J call TRBJ2-1; TRBD1 matches 8 bases. CDR1 and CDR2 (germline): SEHNR, FQNEAQ (reference sequence). The CDR3 loop spans 18 amino acids. After removal of 2 bases from V and 0 bases from J, the junction contained 9 bases not matched to a gene. This CDR3 reads CASSLRGRQGPSYNEQFF. As DNA, the CDR3 is TGTGCCAGCAGCTTAAGGGGGAGACAGGGGCCCTCCTACAATGAGCAGTTCTTC. The entire variable domain, with the rest obtained from reference TRBV7-9 and TRBJ2-1, is as follows: DTGVSQNPRHKITKRGQNVTFRCDPISEHNRLYWYRQTLGQGPEFLTYFQNEAQLEKSRLLSDRFSAERPKGSFSTLEIQRTEQGDSAMYLCASSLRGRQGPSYNEQFFGPGTRLTVL.

This clone was seen only a few times. The genes are TRBV4-3 and TRBJ1-3; tentative D call: TRBD1 (5 bases). The germline CDR1 and CDR2 sequences are LGHNA and YSLEER. The CDR3 covers 17 residues. V was trimmed by 0 bases and J by 2 bases, leaving 14 bases between them. The DNA for the CDR3 is TGCGCCAGCAGCCAAGAGCCCCCGGGACTTACTGGAAACACCATATATTTT. This gives the protein CASSQEPPGLTGNTIYF.

The rearrangement links TRBV13 to TRBJ1-3; D unresolved. The ends were cut back, 0 bases at V and 2 bases at J, with 14 bases in the middle. The germline V gene encodes CDR1 PRHDT and CDR2 FYEKMQ (reference sequence). The CDR3 length is 17 residues. CDR3 sequence: CASSLGTRGLTGNTIYF. The CDR3 DNA is TGTGCCAGCAGCTTAGGTACCAGAGGACTGACTGGAAACACCATATATTTT.

The count of this clone is one. The rearrangement links TRBV3-1 (or the pseudogene TRBV3-2) to TRBJ2-5; TRBD1 matches at 7 bases. Germline V gene data show CDR1 as LGHDT and CDR2 as YNNKEL (reference sequence). This CDR3 spans 18 amino acids. Trimming at V came to 0 bases and at J to 2 bases, leaving 12 bases not matched to a gene. CDR3 amino acids: CASSQDGYLGDSQETQYF. CDR3 bases: TGTGCCAGCAGCCAAGATGGCTATCTCGGGGACAGTCAAGAGACCCAGTACTTC.

This chain joins TRBV5-8 and TRBJ1-1; no firm D call. V dropped 0 bases and J dropped 1 base, with 4 bases sitting between them. Per the germline V gene, CDR1 is SGHTS and CDR2 is YDEGEE. CDR3 length: 13 residues. For the CDR3, the DNA is TGTGCCAGCAGCTTGGTCAGGAACACTGAAGCTTTCTTT. It translates to CASSLVRNTEAFF.

This clone was observed a single time. The genes are TRBV5-1 and TRBJ2-7; perhaps TRBD1 as D (6 bases). The CDR3 loop spans 15 amino acids. V was cut by 2 bases and J by 2 bases, with 14 bases left in between. Looked up from germline, CDR1 is SGHRS and CDR2 is YFSETQ. The CDR3 DNA reads TGCGCCAGCAGCTTCACCGTACAGGGACCCTACGAGCAGTACTTC. It encodes CASSFTVQGPYEQYF. Full variable domain (rest looked up from reference TRBV5-1 and TRBJ2-7): KAGVTQTPRYLIKTRGQQVTLSCSPISGHRSVSWYQQTPGQGLQFLFEYFSETQRNKGNFPGRFSGRQFSNSRSEMNVSTLELGDSALYLCASSFTVQGPYEQYFGPGTRLTVT.

This clone was observed once. The gene calls are TRBV2 and TRBJ2-3; D is unclear. V gave up 1 base and J gave up 3 bases, with 11 bases separating them. The CDR3 is 15 residues long. From germline, CDR1 is SNHLY and CDR2 FYNNEI. CDR3 residues: CASSEGFLRTDTQYF. For the CDR3, the DNA is TGTGCCAGCAGTGAAGGGTTCCTGAGAACAGATACGCAGTATTTT. The complete variable domain, with remaining parts taken from reference TRBV2 and TRBJ2-3, reads EPEVTQTPSHQVTQMGQEVILRCVPISNHLYFYWYRQILGQKVEFLVSFYNNEISEKSEIFDDQFSVERPDGSNFTLKIRSTKLEDSAMYFCASSEGFLRTDTQYFGPGTRLTVL.

V is TRBV19 and J is TRBJ1-4; no firm D call. The CDR3 is 16 amino acids. Germline lookup yields CDR1 LNHDA and CDR2 SQIVND (reference sequence). V was shortened by 4 bases and J by 0 bases, with 12 bases between the two germline ends. The CDR3 reads CASSTPGAPTNEKLFF. Written as DNA, the CDR3 is TGTGCCAGTAGTACCCCGGGAGCCCCAACTAATGAAAAACTGTTTTTT.

The chain couples TRBV20-1 to TRBJ2-1, with TRBD2 as a possible D gene (6 bases). The CDR3 contains 10 residues. Trimming removed 6 bases at V and 10 bases at J, with 10 bases between. CDR1 is DFQATT and CDR2 is SNEGSKA in the germline V gene (reference sequence). CDR3 in amino acids: CSAKGGEQFF. CDR3 DNA sequence: TGCAGTGCAAAGGGAGGAGAGCAGTTCTTC.

The chain has TRBV9 and TRBJ1-2; tentatively, D is TRBD1 (6 bases). The CDR3 extends over 15 amino acids. The V end was cut by 4 bases, the J end by 4 bases, with 17 bases between. CDR1 is SGDLS and CDR2 is YYNGEE in the germline V gene. Written as DNA, the CDR3 is TGTGCCAGCAGCTTTGGGGGGGCCGTACCCTATGGCTACACCTTC. Amino acids: CASSFGGAVPYGYTF.

The J gene is TRBJ1-1, the V gene TRBV7-2; D not certain. V lost 2 bases, J lost 4 bases, and 11 bases lay in between. The germline V gene encodes CDR1 SGHTA and CDR2 FQGNSA. The CDR3 covers 14 residues. CDR3 sequence (DNA): TGTGCCAGCAGCTTATCCAGACTGGGCACTGAAGCTTTCTTT. Its protein is CASSLSRLGTEAFF. Supplemented by reference TRBV7-2 and TRBJ1-1, the full variable domain reads GAGVSQSPSNKVTEKGKDVELRCDPISGHTALYWYRQSLGQGLEFLIYFQGNSAPDKSGLPSDRFSAERTGGSVSTLTIQRTQQEDSAVYLCASSLSRLGTEAFFGQGTRLTVV.

The V and J genes are TRBV7-2 and TRBJ1-3, with 8 positions matching TRBD1. The trim removed 7 bases at V and 3 bases at J, leaving 17 bases unmatched. CDR3 size: 18 residues. Germline V lookup: CDR1 SGHTA, CDR2 FQGNSA. CDR3 protein: CASTMERQGMRDGNTIYF. CDR3 bases: TGTGCCAGCACAATGGAACGACAGGGGATGAGGGATGGAAACACCATATATTTT.

This chain uses TRBV6-1 with TRBJ2-7; possibly TRBD1 for D (6 bases). Germline V CDR1 and CDR2: MNHNS, SASEGT. CDR3 size: 15 residues. With 3 bases removed from V and 4 bases from J, the gap between germline ends came to 16 bases. The CDR3 region has the DNA TGTGCCAGCAGTGATAATACAGGGCCTTATTACGAGCAGTACTTC. Translating it yields CASSDNTGPYYEQYF.

CDR3 in amino acids: CASSSTGNYGYTF. The CDR3 region has the DNA TGTGCCAGCAGCTCGACAGGGAACTATGGCTACACCTTC. The rearrangement uses TRBV5-4 and TRBJ1-2, with TRBD1 matching over 7 bases. Germline V CDR1 and CDR2: SGHNT, YYREEE (reference sequence). Trimming removed 3 bases from V and 2 bases from J; junction bases left unmatched: 1. The CDR3 contains 13 residues.

A few counts support this clone. The chain couples TRBV10-3 to TRBJ2-3; TRBD1 aligns across 7 bases. This CDR3 is built from 12 residues. Germline V gene data show CDR1 as ENHRY and CDR2 as SYGVKD. Germline trimming cut 9 bases from V and 4 bases from J; bases unmatched to any gene: 4. The CDR3 protein is CAIEGASDTQYF. The CDR3 region has the DNA TGTGCCATAGAGGGGGCCTCAGATACGCAGTATTTT.

The V and J genes are TRBV6-5 and TRBJ2-7; D is possibly TRBD1 (6 bases). The CDR3 runs 14 residues. Trimming stripped 6 bases from V and 2 bases from J, with 14 bases between. Germline V lookup: CDR1 MNHEY, CDR2 SVGAGI. The CDR3 loop reads CASRQGHPAYEQYF. The CDR3 bases are TGTGCCAGCAGGCAGGGGCATCCAGCCTACGAGCAGTACTTC.